This T cell receptor (beta chain) was captured by sequencing in a study of shared clonotypes between healthy human individuals. V lost 0 bases and J lost 9, with 19 bases in between. The CDR3 is 16 residues long. CDR1 and CDR2 (germline): SGHRS, YFSETQ. Details on this clone: What it recognizes is unknown.

Donors included only healthy HIV-negative adults lacking recent acute infections or vaccinations. Study-wide results and limits: The study found 4.5% to 5% of naive CD4 clonotypes shared across a few donors.

Sequencing used immunoSEQ multiplex PCR; TCRdb keeps in-frame clones, though not all of them. The repertoire includes some 2,100,000 clones, approximately 95% of them detected once, and around 0.13% sits in the top ten. This clonotype was obtained from a young man in good health. What was sequenced was naive CD4+ T cells sorted from blood. Noted subset: CD45RA+ positively selected. V usage is TRBV5-1 and J usage is TRBJ2-1, with TRBD2 as a possible D gene (6 bases). CDR3 DNA: TGCGCCAGCAGCTTGGCCAACACGGCGACTAGAGGTGAGCAGTTCTTC. This encodes CASSLANTATRGEQFF.